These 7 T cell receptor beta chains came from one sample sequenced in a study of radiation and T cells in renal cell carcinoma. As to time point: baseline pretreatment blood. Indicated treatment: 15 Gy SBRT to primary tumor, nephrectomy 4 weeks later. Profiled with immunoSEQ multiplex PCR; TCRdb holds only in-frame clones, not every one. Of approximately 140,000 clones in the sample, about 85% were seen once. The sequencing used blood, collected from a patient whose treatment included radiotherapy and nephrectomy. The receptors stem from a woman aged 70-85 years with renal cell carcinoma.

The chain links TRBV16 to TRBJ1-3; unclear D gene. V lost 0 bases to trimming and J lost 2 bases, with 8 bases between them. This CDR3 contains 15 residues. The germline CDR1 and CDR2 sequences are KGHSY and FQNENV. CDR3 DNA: TGTGCCAGCAGCCAATCGAGGGCCCCTGGAAACACCATATATTTT. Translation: CASSQSRAPGNTIYF. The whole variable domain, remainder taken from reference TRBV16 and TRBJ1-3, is GEEVAQTPKHLVRGEGQKAKLYCAPIKGHSYVFWYQQVLKNEFKFLISFQNENVFDETGMPKERFSAKCLPNSPCSLEIQATKLEDSAVYFCASSQSRAPGNTIYFGEGSWLTVV.

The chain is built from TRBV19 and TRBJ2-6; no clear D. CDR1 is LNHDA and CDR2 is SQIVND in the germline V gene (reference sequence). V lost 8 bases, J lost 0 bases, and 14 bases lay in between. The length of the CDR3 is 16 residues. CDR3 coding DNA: TGTGCCAGTCAGGTGGAGTCCCTCTCTGGGGCCAACGTCCTGACTTTC. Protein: CASQVESLSGANVLTF.

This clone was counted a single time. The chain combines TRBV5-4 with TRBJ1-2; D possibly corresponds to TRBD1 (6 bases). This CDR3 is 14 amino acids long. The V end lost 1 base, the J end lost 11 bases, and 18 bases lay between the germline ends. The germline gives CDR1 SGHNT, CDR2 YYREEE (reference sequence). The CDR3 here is CASSLIGGRGSYTF. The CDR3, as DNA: TGTGCCAGCAGCTTGATTGGCGGCAGGGGATCTTACACCTTC. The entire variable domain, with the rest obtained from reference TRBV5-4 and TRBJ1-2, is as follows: ETGVTQSPTHLIKTRGQQVTLRCSSQSGHNTVSWYQQALGQGPQFIFQYYREEENGRGNFPPRFSGLQFPNYSSELNVNALELDDSALYLCASSLIGGRGSYTFGSGTRLTVV.

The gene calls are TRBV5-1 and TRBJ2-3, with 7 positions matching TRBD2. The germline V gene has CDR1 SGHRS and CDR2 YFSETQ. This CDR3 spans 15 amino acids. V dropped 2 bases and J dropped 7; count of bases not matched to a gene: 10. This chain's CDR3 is CASSLVAERGHTQYF. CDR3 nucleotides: TGCGCCAGCAGCTTAGTTGCGGAGCGGGGACATACGCAGTATTTT.

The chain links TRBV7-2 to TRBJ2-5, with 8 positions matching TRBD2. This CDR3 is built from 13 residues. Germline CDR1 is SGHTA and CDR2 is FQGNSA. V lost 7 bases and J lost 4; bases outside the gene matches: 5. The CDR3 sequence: CASTLGGGETQYF. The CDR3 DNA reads TGTGCCAGCACCCTCGGGGGGGGAGAGACCCAGTACTTC. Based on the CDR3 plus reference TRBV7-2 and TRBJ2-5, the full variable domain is GAGVSQSPSNKVTEKGKDVELRCDPISGHTALYWYRQSLGQGLEFLIYFQGNSAPDKSGLPSDRFSAERTGGSVSTLTIQRTQQEDSAVYLCASTLGGGETQYFGPGTRLLVL.

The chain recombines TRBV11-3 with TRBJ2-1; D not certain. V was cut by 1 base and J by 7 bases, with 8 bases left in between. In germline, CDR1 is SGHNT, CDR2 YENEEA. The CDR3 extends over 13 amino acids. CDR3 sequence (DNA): TGTGCCAGCAGCTTAGTCTTCGGGAATGAGCAGTTCTTC. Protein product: CASSLVFGNEQFF.

The CDR3 region has the DNA TGTGCCAGCAGCGCCCAGTGGGGAGGAGAGCAGTTCTTC. This gives the protein CASSAQWGGEQFF. The chain has TRBV11-3 and TRBJ2-1; a possible D gene is TRBD2 (6 bases). CDR1 is SGHNT and CDR2 is YENEEA in the germline V gene. V lost 5 bases and J 10 bases, leaving 15 bases between the germline ends. This CDR3 contains 13 residues.